These T cell receptor beta chains were read from a single sample in a study of immune characteristics of hereditary and idiopathic chronic pancreatitis. The table came from immunoSEQ multiplex PCR; TCRdb's copy has only in-frame clones and leaves some out. The profile shows over 12,000 clones, around 70% of them singletons. The specimen was pancreas tissue with hereditary chronic pancreatitis. All receptors come from a human donor with chronic pancreatitis. The CDR3 runs from the conserved cysteine through the conserved F or W. Fields, in order: J gene, D gene, V gene, clone size, CDR3 DNA, CDR3 protein. A D gene is named only where the DNA matches it firmly. Size is omitted from some rows. Given values are once, few, many or a class for expanded clones.

>TRBJ2-1|TRBD2|TRBV6-4|.
TGTGCCAGCAGTTCCGGGACTAGGATTAGCGATGAGCAGTTCTTC
CASSSGTRISDEQFF
>TRBJ2-3|TRBD2|TRBV5-1|.
TGCGCCAGCAGCTTTAGCGGGAGAGGAACAGATACGCAGTATTTT
CASSFSGRGTDTQYF
>TRBJ2-3|.|TRBV18|.
TGTGCCAGCTCACCAGGGGAAACGGCCTACACAGATACGCAGTATTTT
CASSPGETAYTDTQYF
>TRBJ1-1|.|TRBV5-1|.
TGCGCCAGCAGCTTGACGGGTATGAACACTGAAGCTTTCTTT
CASSLTGMNTEAFF
>TRBJ2-1|TRBD1|TRBV6-4|few
TGTGCCAGCAGTGACTCTACAGGGGGCTGGAATGAGCAGTTCTTC
CASSDSTGGWNEQFF
>TRBJ2-7|TRBD2|TRBV2|.
TGTGCCAGCAGCGCGGGACTAGCGAGGCACGAGCAGTACTTC
CASSAGLARHEQYF
>TRBJ1-2|.|TRBV4-2|few
TGTGCCAGCAGCCAAGGGGCAGGGGAGGGAAACTATGGCTACACCTTC
CASSQGAGEGNYGYTF
>TRBJ1-1|.|TRBV6-4|few
TGTGCCAGCAGTGAGACGACAGAGAACACTGAAGCTTTCTTT
CASSETTENTEAFF
>TRBJ2-5|.|TRBV5-8|once
TGTGCCAGCAGCTTTCAAAGACAAGAGACCCAGTACTTC
CASSFQRQETQYF
>TRBJ2-7|TRBD1|TRBV24-1|.
TGTGCCACCAGTGCACAGGGGGCGCCCGAGCAGTACTTC
CATSAQGAPEQYF